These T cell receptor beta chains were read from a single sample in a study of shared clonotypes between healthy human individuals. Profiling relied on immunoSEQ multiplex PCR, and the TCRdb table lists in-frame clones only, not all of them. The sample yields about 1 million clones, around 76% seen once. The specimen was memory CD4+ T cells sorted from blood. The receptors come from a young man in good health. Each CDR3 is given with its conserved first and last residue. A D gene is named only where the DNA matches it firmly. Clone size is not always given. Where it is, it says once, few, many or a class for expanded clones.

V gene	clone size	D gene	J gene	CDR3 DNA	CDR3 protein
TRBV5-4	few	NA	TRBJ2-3	TGTGCCAGCAGCTTGCAGGGACCAGATACGCAGTATTTT	CASSLQGPDTQYF
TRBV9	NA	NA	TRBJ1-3	TGTGCCAGCAGCGTAGTGTCTAATGGAAACACCATATATTTT	CASSVVSNGNTIYF
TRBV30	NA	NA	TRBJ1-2	TGTGCCTGGAGTACGCAGCGGGCCGGTGGCTACACCTTC	CAWSTQRAGGYTF
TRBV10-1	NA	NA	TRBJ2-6	TGCGCCAGCTGTTACAGGGAACCCTCTGGGGCCAACGTCCTGACTTTC	CASCYREPSGANVLTF
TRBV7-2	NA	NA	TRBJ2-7	TGTGCCAGCAGCCTCCCGATGGGATACGATGGGCAGTACTTC	CASSLPMGYDGQYF
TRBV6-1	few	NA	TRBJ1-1	TGTGCCAGCAGTCCTATCGGACAGCTTGAAGCTTTCTTT	CASSPIGQLEAFF
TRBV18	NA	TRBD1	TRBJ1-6	TGTGCCAGCTCACCGGGACAGAGCAATTCACCCCTCCACTTT	CASSPGQSNSPLHF
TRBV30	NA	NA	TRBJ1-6	TGTGCCTGGACCGGGACGGCGAATTCACCCCTCCACTTT	CAWTGTANSPLHF
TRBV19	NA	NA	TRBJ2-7	TGTGCCAGTAGTTCGGGGTGGGCCTACGAGCAGTACTTC	CASSSGWAYEQYF
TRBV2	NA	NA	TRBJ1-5	TGTGCCAGCAGCTGGGGACAAAGCAATCAGCCCCAGCATTTT	CASSWGQSNQPQHF
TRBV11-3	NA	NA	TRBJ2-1	TGTGCCAGCAGCCAACTGACCCATTATGAGCAGTTCTTC	CASSQLTHYEQFF
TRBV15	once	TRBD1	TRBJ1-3	TGTGCCACCAGCAGAGACAGGGGGCTGTCTGGAAACACCATATATTTT	CATSRDRGLSGNTIYF
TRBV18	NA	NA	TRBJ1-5	TGTGCCAGCTCACCAATTTTCATTAGTCAGCCCCAGCATTTT	CASSPIFISQPQHF
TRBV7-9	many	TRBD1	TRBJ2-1	TGTGCCAGCAGCCCCCAGGGGGACAATGAGCAGTTCTTC	CASSPQGDNEQFF
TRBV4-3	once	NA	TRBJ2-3	TGCGCCAGCAGCCGACGCGGGGATCTTACCAACACAGATACGCAGTATTTT	CASSRRGDLTNTDTQYF
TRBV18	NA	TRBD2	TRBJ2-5	TGTGCCAGCTCACCACCCGGGGAGGGGAGAGAGACCCAGTACTTC	CASSPPGEGRETQYF
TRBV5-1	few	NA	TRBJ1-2	TGCGCCAGCAGCTTGGACTTCGACAGCTCTAACTATGGCTACACCTTC	CASSLDFDSSNYGYTF
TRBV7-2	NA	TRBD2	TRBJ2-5	TGTGCCAGCAGCTTAGGGGGACTAGCGGGAGGAGAGACCCAGTACTTC	CASSLGGLAGGETQYF
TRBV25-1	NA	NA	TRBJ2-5	TGTGCCAGCAGTGAACCGATCGGGGTCGGGGAGACCCAGTACTTC	CASSEPIGVGETQYF
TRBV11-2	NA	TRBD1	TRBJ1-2	TGTGCCAGCAGTCGGGACAGGGGGGGAGATGGCTACACCTTC	CASSRDRGGDGYTF
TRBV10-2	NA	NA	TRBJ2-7	TGCGCCAGCAGGGGCAGTCCCTACGAGCAGTACTTC	CASRGSPYEQYF
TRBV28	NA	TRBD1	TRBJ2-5	TGTGCCAGCAGTCTTACCGGGACAGGGGTTCAAGAGACCCAGTACTTC	CASSLTGTGVQETQYF
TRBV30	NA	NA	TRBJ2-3	TGTGCCTGGAGTGTAGGTCGTCAGCCTTCAGATACGCAGTATTTT	CAWSVGRQPSDTQYF
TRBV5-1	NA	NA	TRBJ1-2	TGCGCCAGCAGCTTGGATGGGGAAGTGGGCTACACCTTC	CASSLDGEVGYTF
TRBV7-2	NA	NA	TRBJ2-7	TGTGCCAGCAGCTTAGAAGTACAGAGATTTCAGTACTTC	CASSLEVQRFQYF
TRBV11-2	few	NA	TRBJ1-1	TGTGCCAGCAGCTTTACCACGGACTCCGAAGCTTTCTTT	CASSFTTDSEAFF
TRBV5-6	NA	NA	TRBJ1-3	TGTGCCAGCAGCTTGGATTTGGGCTCCTCTGGAAACACCATATATTTT	CASSLDLGSSGNTIYF
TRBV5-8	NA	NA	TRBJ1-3	TGTGCCAGCAGCTTCGGTCAAAAGGGAAACACCATATATTTT	CASSFGQKGNTIYF
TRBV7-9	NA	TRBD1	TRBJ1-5	TGTGCCAGCAGCCAGACAGGGGACAATCAGCCCCAGCATTTT	CASSQTGDNQPQHF
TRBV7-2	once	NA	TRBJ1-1	TGTGCCAGCAGCTACCAGGTGAACACTGAAGCTTTCTTT	CASSYQVNTEAFF
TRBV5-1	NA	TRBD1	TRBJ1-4	TGCGCCAGCAGCCCATGGGACAGGTTCGCAACTAATGAAAAACTGTTTTTT	CASSPWDRFATNEKLFF
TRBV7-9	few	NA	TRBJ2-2	TGTGCCAGCAGCCTTGATAACGGGGAGCTGTTTTTT	CASSLDNGELFF
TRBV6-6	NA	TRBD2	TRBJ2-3	TGTGCCAGCAGTCCCCAGCGGGGACTAAAGGGAGATACGCAGTATTTT	CASSPQRGLKGDTQYF
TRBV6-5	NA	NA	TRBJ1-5	TGTGCCAGCAGCCCAGGAGTTTTACAGCCCCAGCATTTT	CASSPGVLQPQHF
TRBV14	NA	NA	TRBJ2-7	TGTGCCAGCAGCCAAGCCGGGGCCTACGAGCAGTACTTC	CASSQAGAYEQYF
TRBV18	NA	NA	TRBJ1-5	TGTGCCAGCTCCCCGGGGGGGAGCAATCAGCCCCAGCATTTT	CASSPGGSNQPQHF
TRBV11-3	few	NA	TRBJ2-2	TGTGCCAGCAGCTTAGGAACCTTGGACACCGGGGAGCTGTTTTTT	CASSLGTLDTGELFF
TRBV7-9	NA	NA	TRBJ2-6	TGTGCCAGCAGCTTACAGGCCAGCCCTGGGGCCAACGTCCTGACTTTC	CASSLQASPGANVLTF
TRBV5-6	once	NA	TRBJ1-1	TGTGCCGGCAGCCGTAACACTGAAGCTTTCTTT	CAGSRNTEAFF
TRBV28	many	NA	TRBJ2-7	TGTGCCAGCAGTCCCGACTCCTACGAGCAGTACTTC	CASSPDSYEQYF
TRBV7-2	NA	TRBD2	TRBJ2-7	TGTGCCAGCAGCTCGACTAGCGGGAGGGTTGACTACGAGCAGTACTTC	CASSSTSGRVDYEQYF
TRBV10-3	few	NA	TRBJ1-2	TGTGCCATCAGTGAAGGGAGGGATGGCTACACCTTC	CAISEGRDGYTF
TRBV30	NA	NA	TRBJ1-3	TGTGCCTGGAGTGTATTAAGGGCGGCAGACACCATATATTTT	CAWSVLRAADTIYF
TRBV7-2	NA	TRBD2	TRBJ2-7	TGTGCCAGCAGCCCTAGACTAGCGGGGAACCTTCCCTACGAGCAGTACTTC	CASSPRLAGNLPYEQYF
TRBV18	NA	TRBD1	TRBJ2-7	TGTGCCAGCTCAGAGAACAGGGGTTACGAGCAGTACTTC	CASSENRGYEQYF
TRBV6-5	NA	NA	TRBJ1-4	TGTGCCAGCAGGGACATCGGGGAAAAACTGTTTTTT	CASRDIGEKLFF
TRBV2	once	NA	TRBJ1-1	TGTGCCAGCAGGAGGTCAGGGTCCGGGATTGTGAACACTGAAGCTTTCTTT	CASRRSGSGIVNTEAFF
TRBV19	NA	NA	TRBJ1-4	TGTGCCAGTAATCGGCGGGGGAATGAAAAACTGTTTTTT	CASNRRGNEKLFF
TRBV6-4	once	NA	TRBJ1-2	TGTGCCAGCAGTGACGGCAGGGCACATGGCTACACCTTC	CASSDGRAHGYTF
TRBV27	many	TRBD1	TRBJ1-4	TGTGCCAGCAGTTTATTCGGCCTACAGGGGAGTAATGAAAAACTGTTTTTT	CASSLFGLQGSNEKLFF
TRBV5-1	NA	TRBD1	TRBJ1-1	TGCGCCAGCAGCCAGGAACAGGGGAAGAACACTGAAGCTTTCTTT	CASSQEQGKNTEAFF